What follows describes a single T cell receptor beta chain. What it binds is not known. A junction end diverges from the germline sequence, so it may reflect a read error. The data originate from a study of cytotoxic CD8 clonotypes in ibrutinib-treated CLL. At the level of the study: Each sample contained, on average, approximately 230,000 productive templates and 75,000 to 100,000 productive rearrangements. General study points: Contraction or stability on treatment was seen for public clonotypes, which were uncommon. Researchers report that baseline clonality outpaced age-matched healthy donors and tracked circulating CD8+ T-cell counts.

Germline CDR1 and CDR2: SSHAT and FNYEAQ (reference sequence). The CDR3 covers 15 residues. The planned depth of sequencing spanned 1 in 200,000 to 1 in 1 million T cells. Generated by immunoSEQ multiplex PCR, the TCRdb table keeps only in-frame clones and is missing some. This sample has just over 200,000 clones, with just over 70% found just once. V and J are TRBV7-7 and TRBJ2-3, with a tentative D call TRBD2 (6 bases). This TCR was recovered from a human donor with chronic lymphocytic leukemia. This specimen consisted of PBMCs, obtained after 12 months of ibrutinib treatment. For the CDR3, the DNA is TGTGCTAGCAGCTCGTCTAGCGTTTTCACAGATACGCAGTATTTT. Translated, it gives CASSSSSVFTDTQYF.